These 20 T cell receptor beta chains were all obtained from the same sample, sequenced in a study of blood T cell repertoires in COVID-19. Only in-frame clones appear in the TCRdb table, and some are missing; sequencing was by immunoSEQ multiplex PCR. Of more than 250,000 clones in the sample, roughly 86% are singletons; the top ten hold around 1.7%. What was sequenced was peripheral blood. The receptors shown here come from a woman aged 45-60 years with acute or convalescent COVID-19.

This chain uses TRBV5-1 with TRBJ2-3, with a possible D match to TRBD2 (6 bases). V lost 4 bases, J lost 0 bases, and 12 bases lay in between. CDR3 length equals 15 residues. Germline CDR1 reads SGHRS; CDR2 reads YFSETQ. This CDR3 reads CASSGGSGSTDTQYF. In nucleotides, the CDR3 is TGCGCCAGCAGCGGGGGGAGCGGGAGCACAGATACGCAGTATTTT.

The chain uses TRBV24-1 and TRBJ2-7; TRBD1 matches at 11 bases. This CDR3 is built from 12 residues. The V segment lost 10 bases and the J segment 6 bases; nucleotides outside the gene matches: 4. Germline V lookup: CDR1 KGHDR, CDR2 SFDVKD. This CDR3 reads CATGQGAGEQYF. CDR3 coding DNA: TGTGCCACAGGACAGGGGGCTGGCGAGCAGTACTTC.

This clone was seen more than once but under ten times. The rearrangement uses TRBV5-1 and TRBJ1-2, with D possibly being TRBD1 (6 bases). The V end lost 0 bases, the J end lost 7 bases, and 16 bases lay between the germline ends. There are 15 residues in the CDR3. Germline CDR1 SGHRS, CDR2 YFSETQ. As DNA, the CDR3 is TGCGCCAGCAGCTTGGAGGGCAGGGGAAGTAGTGGCTACACCTTC. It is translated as CASSLEGRGSSGYTF.

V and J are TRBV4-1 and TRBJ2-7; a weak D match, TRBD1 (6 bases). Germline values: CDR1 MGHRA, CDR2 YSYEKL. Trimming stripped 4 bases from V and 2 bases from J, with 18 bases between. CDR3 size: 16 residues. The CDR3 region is CASSPTGIRGTYEQYF. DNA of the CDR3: TGCGCCAGCAGCCCAACAGGGATTCGGGGAACCTACGAGCAGTACTTC.

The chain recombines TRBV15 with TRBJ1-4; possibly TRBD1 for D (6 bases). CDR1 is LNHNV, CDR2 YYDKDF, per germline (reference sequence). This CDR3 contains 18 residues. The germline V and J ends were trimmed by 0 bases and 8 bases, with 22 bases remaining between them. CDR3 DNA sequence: TGTGCCACCAGCAGAGATAAAGCAGGGGCGCGAGGGCGAGAAAAACTGTTTTTT. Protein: CATSRDKAGARGREKLFF.

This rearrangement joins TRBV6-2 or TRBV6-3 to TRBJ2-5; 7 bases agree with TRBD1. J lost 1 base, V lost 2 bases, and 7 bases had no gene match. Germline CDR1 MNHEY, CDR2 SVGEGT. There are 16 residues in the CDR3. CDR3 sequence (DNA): TGTGCCAGCAGTTACGAGTGGGGACAGACCCAAGAGACCCAGTACTTC. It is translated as CASSYEWGQTQETQYF.

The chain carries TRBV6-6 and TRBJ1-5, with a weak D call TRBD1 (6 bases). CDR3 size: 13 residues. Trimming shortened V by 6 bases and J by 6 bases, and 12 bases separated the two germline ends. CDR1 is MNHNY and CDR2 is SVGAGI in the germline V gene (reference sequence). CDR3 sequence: CASRLQGPQPQHF. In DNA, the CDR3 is TGTGCCAGCAGGCTACAGGGTCCTCAGCCCCAGCATTTT.

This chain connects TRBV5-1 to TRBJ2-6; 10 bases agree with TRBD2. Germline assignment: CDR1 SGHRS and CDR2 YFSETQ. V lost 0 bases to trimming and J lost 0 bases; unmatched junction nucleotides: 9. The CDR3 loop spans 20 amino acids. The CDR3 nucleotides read TGCGCCAGCAGCTTGGCGGTGGTAGCGGGGGGTTTCTCTGGGGCCAACGTCCTGACTTTC. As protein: CASSLAVVAGGFSGANVLTF.

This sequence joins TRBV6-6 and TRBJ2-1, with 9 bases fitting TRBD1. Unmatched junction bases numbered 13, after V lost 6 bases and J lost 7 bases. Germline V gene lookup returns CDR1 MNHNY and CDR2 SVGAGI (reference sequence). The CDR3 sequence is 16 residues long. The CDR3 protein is CASRVRQGVVENEQFF. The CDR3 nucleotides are TGTGCCAGCAGGGTTAGACAGGGGGTTGTGGAGAATGAGCAGTTCTTC.

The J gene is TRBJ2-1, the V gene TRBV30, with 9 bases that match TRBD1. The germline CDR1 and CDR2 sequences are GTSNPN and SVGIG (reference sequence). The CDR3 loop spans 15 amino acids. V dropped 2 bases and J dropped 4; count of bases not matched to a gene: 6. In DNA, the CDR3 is TGTGCCTGGAGTCCCGGGACAGGGAGATACAATGAGCAGTTCTTC. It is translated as CAWSPGTGRYNEQFF.

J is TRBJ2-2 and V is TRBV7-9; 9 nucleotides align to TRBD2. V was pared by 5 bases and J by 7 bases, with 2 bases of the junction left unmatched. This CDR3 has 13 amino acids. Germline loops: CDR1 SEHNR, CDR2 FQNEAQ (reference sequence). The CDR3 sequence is CASSQRGDGELFF. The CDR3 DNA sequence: TGTGCCAGCAGCCAGCGGGGGGACGGGGAGCTGTTTTTT. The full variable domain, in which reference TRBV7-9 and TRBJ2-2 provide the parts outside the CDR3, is DTGVSQNPRHKITKRGQNVTFRCDPISEHNRLYWYRQTLGQGPEFLTYFQNEAQLEKSRLLSDRFSAERPKGSFSTLEIQRTEQGDSAMYLCASSQRGDGELFFGEGSRLTVL.

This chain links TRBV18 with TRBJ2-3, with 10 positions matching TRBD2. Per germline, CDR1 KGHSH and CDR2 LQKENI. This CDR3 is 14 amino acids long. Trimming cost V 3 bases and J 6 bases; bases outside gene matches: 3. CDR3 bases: TGTGCCAGCTCACCGGAAGCGGGAGGGGATACGCAGTATTTT. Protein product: CASSPEAGGDTQYF. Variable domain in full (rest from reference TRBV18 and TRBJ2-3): NAGVMQNPRHLVRRRGQEARLRCSPMKGHSHVYWYRQLPEEGLKFMVYLQKENIIDESGMPKERFSAEFPKEGPSILRIQQVVRGDSAAYFCASSPEAGGDTQYFGPGTRLTVL.

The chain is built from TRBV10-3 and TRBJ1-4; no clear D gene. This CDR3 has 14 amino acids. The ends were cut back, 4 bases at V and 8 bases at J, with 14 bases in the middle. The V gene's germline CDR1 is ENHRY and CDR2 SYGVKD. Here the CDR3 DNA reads TGTGCCATCAGTGGTGAGGGTGGTAGCGAAAAACTGTTTTTT. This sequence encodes CAISGEGGSEKLFF.

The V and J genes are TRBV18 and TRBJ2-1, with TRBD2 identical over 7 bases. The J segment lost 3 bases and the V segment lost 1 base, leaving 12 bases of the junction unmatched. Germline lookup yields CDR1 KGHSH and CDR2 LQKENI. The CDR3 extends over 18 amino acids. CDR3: CASSPQTPAGDRYNEQFF. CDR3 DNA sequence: TGTGCCAGCTCACCACAGACTCCGGCGGGAGACCGCTACAATGAGCAGTTCTTC.

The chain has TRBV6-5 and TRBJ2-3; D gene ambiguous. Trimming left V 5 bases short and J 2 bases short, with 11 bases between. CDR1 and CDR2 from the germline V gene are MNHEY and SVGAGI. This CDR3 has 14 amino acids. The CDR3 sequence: CASSTSANTDTQYF. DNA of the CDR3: TGTGCCAGCAGTACAAGCGCTAACACAGATACGCAGTATTTT.

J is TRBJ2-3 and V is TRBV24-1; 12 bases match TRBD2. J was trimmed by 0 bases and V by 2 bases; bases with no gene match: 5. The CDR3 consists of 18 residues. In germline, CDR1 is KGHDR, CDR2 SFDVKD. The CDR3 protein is CATSDYGLAGTSTDTQYF. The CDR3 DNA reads TGTGCCACCAGTGATTACGGACTAGCGGGAACTAGCACAGATACGCAGTATTTT.

CDR3 protein: CATRGTGGGTEAFF. DNA of the CDR3: TGTGCCACCAGGGGGACAGGGGGAGGCACTGAAGCTTTCTTT. J is TRBJ1-1 and V is TRBV24-1, with TRBD1 matching over 11 bases. Trimming removed 7 bases from V and 4 bases from J; junction bases left unmatched: 4. Germline V gives CDR1 KGHDR, CDR2 SFDVKD. This CDR3 has 14 amino acids.

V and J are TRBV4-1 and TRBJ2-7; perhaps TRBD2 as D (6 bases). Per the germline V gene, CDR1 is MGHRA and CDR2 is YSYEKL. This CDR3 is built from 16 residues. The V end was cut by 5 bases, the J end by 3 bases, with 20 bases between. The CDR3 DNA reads TGCGCCAGCAGCAAGGCCGGCCCTAGCGCCGACTACGAGCAGTACTTC. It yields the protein CASSKAGPSADYEQYF.

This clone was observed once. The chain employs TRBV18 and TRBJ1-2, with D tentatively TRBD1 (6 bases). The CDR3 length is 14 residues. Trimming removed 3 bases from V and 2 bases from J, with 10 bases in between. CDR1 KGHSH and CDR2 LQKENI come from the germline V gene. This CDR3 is CASSPGQGNYGYTF. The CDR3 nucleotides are TGTGCCAGCTCACCGGGGCAGGGGAACTATGGCTACACCTTC.

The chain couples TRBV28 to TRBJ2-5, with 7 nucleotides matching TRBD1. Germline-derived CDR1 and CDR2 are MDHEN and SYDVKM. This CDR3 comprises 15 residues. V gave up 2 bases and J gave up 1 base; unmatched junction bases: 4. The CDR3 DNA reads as TGTGCCAGCAGTTTAGTGGCAGGGGGCCAAGAGACCCAGTACTTC. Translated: CASSLVAGGQETQYF. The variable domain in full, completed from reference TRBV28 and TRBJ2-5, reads DVKVTQSSRYLVKRTGEKVFLECVQDMDHENMFWYRQDPGLGLRLIYFSYDVKMKEKGDIPEGYSVSREKKERFSLILESASTNQTSMYLCASSLVAGGQETQYFGPGTRLLVL.